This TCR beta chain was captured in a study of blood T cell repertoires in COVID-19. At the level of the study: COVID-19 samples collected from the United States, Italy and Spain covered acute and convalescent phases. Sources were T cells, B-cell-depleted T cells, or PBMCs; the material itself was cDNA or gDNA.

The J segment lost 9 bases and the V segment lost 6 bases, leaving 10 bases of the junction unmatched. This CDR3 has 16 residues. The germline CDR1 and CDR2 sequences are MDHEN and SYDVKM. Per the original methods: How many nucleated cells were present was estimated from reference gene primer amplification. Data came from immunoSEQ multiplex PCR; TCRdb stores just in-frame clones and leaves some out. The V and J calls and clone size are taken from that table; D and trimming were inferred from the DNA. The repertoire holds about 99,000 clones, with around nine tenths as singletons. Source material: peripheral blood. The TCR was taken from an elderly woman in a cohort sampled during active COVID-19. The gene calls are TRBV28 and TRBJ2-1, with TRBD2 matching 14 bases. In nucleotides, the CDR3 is TGTGCCAGCAGGCCACCGGGACTAGCGGGAGTTGGTGAGCAGTTCTTC. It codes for CASRPPGLAGVGEQFF.